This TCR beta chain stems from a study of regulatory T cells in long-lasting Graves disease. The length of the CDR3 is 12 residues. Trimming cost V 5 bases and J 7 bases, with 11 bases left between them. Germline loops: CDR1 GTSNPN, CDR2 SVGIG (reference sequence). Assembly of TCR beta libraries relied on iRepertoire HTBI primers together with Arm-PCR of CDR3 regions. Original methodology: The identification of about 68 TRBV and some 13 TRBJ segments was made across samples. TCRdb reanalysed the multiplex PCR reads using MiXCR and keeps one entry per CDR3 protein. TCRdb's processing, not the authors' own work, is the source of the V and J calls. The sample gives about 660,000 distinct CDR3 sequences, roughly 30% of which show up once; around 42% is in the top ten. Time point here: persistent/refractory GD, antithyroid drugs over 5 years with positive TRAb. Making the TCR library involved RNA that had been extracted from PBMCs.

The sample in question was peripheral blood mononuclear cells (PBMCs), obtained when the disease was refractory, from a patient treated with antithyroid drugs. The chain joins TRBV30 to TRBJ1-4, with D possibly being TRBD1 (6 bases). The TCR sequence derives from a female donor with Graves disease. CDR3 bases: TGTGCCTGGGGACAGCCTTTTGAAAAACTGTTTTTT. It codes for CAWGQPFEKLFF. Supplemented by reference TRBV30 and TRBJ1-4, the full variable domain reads SQTIHQWPATLVQPVGSPLSLECTVEGTSNPNLYWYRQAAGRGLQLLFYSVGIGQISSEVPQNLSASRPQDRQFILSSKKLLLSDSGFYLCAWGQPFEKLFFGSGTQLSVL.